These 21 T cell receptor beta chains share one sample of origin, sequenced in a study of OX40 agonist ivuxolimab in advanced cancers. The data were produced by immunoSEQ multiplex PCR, yet TCRdb's version contains in-frame clones alone and is incomplete. This table has some 86,000 clones, about 89% appearing once. Sequences were derived from CD4+ or CD8+ T cells sorted from blood, sampled in a trial of the OX40 agonist ivuxolimab. The receptor set was obtained from an adult with an advanced solid tumor such as melanoma, head and neck, liver or kidney cancer.

The chain links TRBV19 to TRBJ1-2, with a possible D match to TRBD1 (5 bases). Deletions cut 3 bases from V and 2 bases from J, with 16 bases between. In germline, CDR1 is LNHDA, CDR2 SQIVND (reference sequence). This CDR3 is 16 amino acids long. The CDR3 protein is CASSIPAGVPNYGYTF. DNA for the CDR3: TGTGCCAGTAGTATCCCGGCGGGGGTCCCAAACTATGGCTACACCTTC.

The chain is built from TRBV13 and TRBJ2-7; no clear D gene. The ends were cut back, 0 bases at V and 5 bases at J, with 14 bases in the middle. The CDR3 sequence is 15 residues long. Germline CDR1 PRHDT, CDR2 FYEKMQ (reference sequence). The CDR3 protein is CASSLGLMVANEQYF. CDR3 DNA: TGTGCCAGCAGCTTAGGCCTAATGGTTGCTAACGAGCAGTACTTC.

CDR3 residues: CASSLALPALGYNEQFF. The CDR3, as DNA: TGTGCCAGCAGCTTAGCGCTTCCGGCTTTGGGTTACAATGAGCAGTTCTTC. This chain joins TRBV7-8 and TRBJ2-1; D not certain. CDR1 is SGHVS, CDR2 FQNEAQ, per germline. V shed 0 bases and J shed 4 bases, with 16 bases lying between them. The CDR3 is 17 residues long.

The chain employs TRBV10-1 and TRBJ1-1; possible D gene TRBD1, 5 bases. Trimming took 0 bases from V and 11 from J, leaving 10 bases between them. In germline, CDR1 is WNHNN, CDR2 SYGVQD (reference sequence). The CDR3 sequence is 12 residues long. This CDR3 is CASSESMGVAFF. The CDR3 DNA follows: TGCGCCAGCAGTGAGTCGATGGGGGTGGCTTTCTTT.

The CDR3 nucleotides read TGTGCCAGCTCGCTAGGGGTGAACACTGAAGCTTTCTTT. Encoded protein: CASSLGVNTEAFF. This rearrangement joins TRBV18 to TRBJ1-1, with a weak D call TRBD1 (5 bases). V gave up 6 bases and J gave up 0 bases, with 8 bases separating them. There are 13 residues in the CDR3. Per germline, CDR1 KGHSH and CDR2 LQKENI.

The gene calls are TRBV25-1 and TRBJ1-5; 7 positions match TRBD1. V was pared by 4 bases and J by 2 bases, with 5 bases of the junction left unmatched. Germline values: CDR1 MGHDK, CDR2 SYGVNS. The length of the CDR3 is 15 residues. CDR3 nucleotide sequence: TGTGCCAGCAGTGGTACAGGGGTTGGCAATCAGCCCCAGCATTTT. Amino acids: CASSGTGVGNQPQHF.

V is TRBV6-6 and J is TRBJ2-3; 10 positions agree with TRBD2. Looked up from germline, CDR1 is MNHNY and CDR2 is SVGAGI (reference sequence). The V segment lost 4 bases and the J segment 2 bases; nucleotides outside the gene matches: 6. This CDR3 is 16 amino acids long. The CDR3, as DNA: TGTGCCAGCAGTTTGGGACTAGCGAGATTCACAGATACGCAGTATTTT. Translating it yields CASSLGLARFTDTQYF.

The chain employs TRBV5-1 and TRBJ2-2; 8 bases agree with TRBD1. The trim removed 2 bases at V and 2 bases at J, leaving 8 bases unmatched. The CDR3 covers 17 residues. In germline, CDR1 is SGHRS, CDR2 YFSETQ. The CDR3 protein is CASSFYLDRANTGELFF. CDR3 DNA: TGCGCCAGCAGCTTTTATCTGGACAGGGCCAACACCGGGGAGCTGTTTTTT.

This clone was seen a handful of times. The genes are TRBV7-9 and TRBJ1-5; no definite D call. V was pared by 0 bases and J by 11 bases, with 11 bases between. Germline V gene sequence: CDR1 SEHNR, CDR2 FQNEAQ (reference sequence). The CDR3 sequence is 13 residues long. The CDR3 nucleotides read TGTGCCAGCAGCTTAGCGTCGGGAGATGCCCAGCATTTT. This sequence encodes CASSLASGDAQHF.

The chain links TRBV11-3 to TRBJ2-1; D might be TRBD1 or TRBD2, each matching 5 bases. CDR3 length: 16 amino acids. V was trimmed by 0 bases and J by 8 bases, leaving 17 bases between them. Per germline, CDR1 SGHNT and CDR2 YENEEA. CDR3 sequence reads: CASSLDVWGRRYEQFF. The CDR3 bases are TGTGCCAGCAGCTTAGATGTCTGGGGGAGAAGGTATGAGCAGTTCTTC.

The J gene is TRBJ1-1, the V gene TRBV6-6, with TRBD1 matching over 10 bases. The germline CDR1 and CDR2 sequences are MNHNY and SVGAGI (reference sequence). With 4 bases clipped from V and 5 bases from J, the junction kept 4 bases outside the gene matches. The CDR3 is 14 amino acids. The CDR3 nucleotides read TGTGCCAGCAGTTTTGACAGGGGGCTAACTGAAGCTTTCTTT. Residues: CASSFDRGLTEAFF.

The genes are TRBV19 and TRBJ1-1, with D tentatively TRBD1 (6 bases). Deletions cut 7 bases from V and 3 bases from J, with 15 bases between. Germline CDR1 and CDR2: LNHDA and SQIVND (reference sequence). The CDR3 length is 14 residues. CDR3 in amino acids: CASTTWGRDTEAFF. The CDR3 region has the DNA TGTGCCAGTACCACATGGGGGCGAGACACTGAAGCTTTCTTT.

The chain is built from TRBV27 and TRBJ2-7; D possibly uses TRBD1 or TRBD2 (6 bases each). Germline assignment: CDR1 MNHEY and CDR2 SMNVEV (reference sequence). V lost 4 bases, J lost 6 bases, and 19 bases lay in between. The CDR3 extends over 15 amino acids. The DNA for the CDR3 is TGTGCCAGCAGTTCCGGGGGCTATTTTTTATCCGAGCAGTACTTC. Translating gives CASSSGGYFLSEQYF.

The chain links TRBV7-8 to TRBJ2-5; TRBD1 might be the D (6 bases). The CDR3 sequence is 15 residues long. V was clipped by 7 bases and J by 1 base, with 16 bases between them. CDR1 and CDR2 (germline): SGHVS, FQNEAQ. CDR3 in DNA: TGTGCCAGCACCCACCGCGGACAGATCCAAGAGACCCAGTACTTC. It yields the protein CASTHRGQIQETQYF. Variable domain in full (rest from reference TRBV7-8 and TRBJ2-5): GAGVSQSPRYKVAKRGQDVALRCDPISGHVSLFWYQQALGQGPEFLTYFQNEAQLDKSGLPSDRFFAERPEGSVSTLKIQRTQQEDSAVYLCASTHRGQIQETQYFGPGTRLLVL.

This chain uses TRBV5-1 with TRBJ2-3, with D possibly matching TRBD1 (6 bases). V gave up 4 bases and J gave up 0 bases, with 12 bases separating them. The CDR3 runs to 15 residues. CDR1 and CDR2 from the germline V gene are SGHRS and YFSETQ. The CDR3 here is CASSPGHESTDTQYF. CDR3 coding DNA: TGCGCCAGCAGCCCGGGACACGAAAGCACAGATACGCAGTATTTT.

This chain links TRBV19 with TRBJ2-1; D ambiguous. The CDR3 sequence is 12 residues long. Germline assignment: CDR1 LNHDA and CDR2 SQIVND (reference sequence). The V end lost 4 bases, the J end lost 8 bases, and 9 bases lay between the germline ends. In DNA, the CDR3 is TGTGCCAGTAGTAGTCCCGGCCATGAGCAGTTCTTC. Protein: CASSSPGHEQFF.

Points on this clone: This CDR3 is also generated by other DNA sequences in the sample. The chain carries TRBV18 and TRBJ2-1, with D hard to call. With 3 bases removed from V and 1 base from J, the gap between germline ends came to 4 bases. This CDR3 spans 13 amino acids. Per germline, CDR1 KGHSH and CDR2 LQKENI. CDR3 sequence: CASSPPSYNEQFF. The CDR3, as DNA: TGTGCCAGCTCACCTCCTTCCTACAATGAGCAGTTCTTC.

The V gene is TRBV9, the J gene TRBJ2-7, with TRBD2 matching over 10 bases. Per the germline V gene, CDR1 is SGDLS and CDR2 is YYNGEE. The CDR3 spans 16 residues. V was clipped by 0 bases and J by 0 bases; unmatched bases: 3. CDR3 coding DNA: TGTGCCAGCAGCGTAGGGGGACTAGCGAGCTCCTACGAGCAGTACTTC. Translation: CASSVGGLASSYEQYF.

The J gene is TRBJ2-3, the V gene TRBV13; D gene ambiguous. V shed 4 bases and J shed 0 bases, with 5 bases lying between them. This CDR3 spans 13 amino acids. Germline CDR1 reads PRHDT; CDR2 reads FYEKMQ (reference sequence). CDR3 sequence: CASSSSSTDTQYF. DNA for the CDR3: TGTGCCAGCAGCTCCTCTAGCACAGATACGCAGTATTTT.

V usage is TRBV7-6 and J usage is TRBJ1-4; the D is unclear. V shed 3 bases and J shed 3 bases, with 11 bases lying between them. Germline CDR1 and CDR2: SGHVS and FNYEAQ. The CDR3 is made up of 15 amino acids. CDR3 bases: TGTGCCAGCAGCTTGTTCCACAAGCCTAATGAAAAACTGTTTTTT. Translating gives CASSLFHKPNEKLFF.

The V and J genes are TRBV5-1 and TRBJ2-7, with a tentative D call TRBD1 (6 bases). Germline CDR1 SGHRS, CDR2 YFSETQ. V was shortened by 2 bases and J by 0 bases, with 15 bases between the two germline ends. CDR3 size: 16 residues. CDR3 loop: CASSFRGLEDSYEQYF. The CDR3 DNA follows: TGCGCCAGCAGCTTCAGGGGCTTAGAGGACTCCTACGAGCAGTACTTC.